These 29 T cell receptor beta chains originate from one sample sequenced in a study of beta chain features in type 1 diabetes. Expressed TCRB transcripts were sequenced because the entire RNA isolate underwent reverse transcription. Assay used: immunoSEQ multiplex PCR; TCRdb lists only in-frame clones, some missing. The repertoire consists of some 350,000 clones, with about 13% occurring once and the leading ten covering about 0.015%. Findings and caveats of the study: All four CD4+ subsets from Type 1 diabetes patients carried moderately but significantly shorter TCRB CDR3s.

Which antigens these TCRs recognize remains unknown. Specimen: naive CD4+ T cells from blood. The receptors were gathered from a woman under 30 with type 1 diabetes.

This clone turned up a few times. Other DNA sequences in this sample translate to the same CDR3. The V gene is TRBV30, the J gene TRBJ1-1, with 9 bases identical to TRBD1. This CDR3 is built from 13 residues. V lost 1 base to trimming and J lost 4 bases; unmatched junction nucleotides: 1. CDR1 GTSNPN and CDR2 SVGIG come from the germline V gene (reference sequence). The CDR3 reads CAWSADRGTEAFF. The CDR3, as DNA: TGTGCCTGGAGTGCGGACAGGGGCACTGAAGCTTTCTTT.

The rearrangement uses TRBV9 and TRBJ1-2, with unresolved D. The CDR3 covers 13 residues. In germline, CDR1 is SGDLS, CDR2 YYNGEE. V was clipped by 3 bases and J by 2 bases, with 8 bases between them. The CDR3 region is CASSATENYGYTF. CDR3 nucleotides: TGTGCCAGCAGCGCCACAGAAAACTATGGCTACACCTTC.

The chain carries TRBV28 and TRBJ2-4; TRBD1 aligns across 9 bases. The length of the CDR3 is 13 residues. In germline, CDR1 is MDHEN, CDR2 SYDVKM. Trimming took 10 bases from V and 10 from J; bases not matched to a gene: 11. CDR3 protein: CATSHATGGIQYF. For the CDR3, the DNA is TGTGCCACTTCCCACGCGACAGGGGGTATTCAGTACTTC. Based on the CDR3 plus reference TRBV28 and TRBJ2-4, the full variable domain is DVKVTQSSRYLVKRTGEKVFLECVQDMDHENMFWYRQDPGLGLRLIYFSYDVKMKEKGDIPEGYSVSREKKERFSLILESASTNQTSMYLCATSHATGGIQYFGAGTRLSVL.

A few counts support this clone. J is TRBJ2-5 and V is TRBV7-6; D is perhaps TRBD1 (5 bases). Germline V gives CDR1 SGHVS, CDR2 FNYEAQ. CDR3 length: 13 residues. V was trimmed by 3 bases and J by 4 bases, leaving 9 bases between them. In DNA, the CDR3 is TGTGCCAGCAGCTTGAGTACAGGAGAGACCCAGTACTTC. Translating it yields CASSLSTGETQYF.

CDR3 sequence reads: CASRSSSITYEQYF. The CDR3 DNA sequence: TGTGCCAGCAGGTCTAGCAGTATCACCTACGAGCAGTACTTC. The chain couples TRBV6-1 to TRBJ2-7; possibly TRBD2 for D (5 bases). The V gene's germline CDR1 is MNHNS and CDR2 SASEGT. CDR3 size: 14 residues. The V gene lost 6 bases and the J gene lost 2 bases, with 14 bases spanning the gap.

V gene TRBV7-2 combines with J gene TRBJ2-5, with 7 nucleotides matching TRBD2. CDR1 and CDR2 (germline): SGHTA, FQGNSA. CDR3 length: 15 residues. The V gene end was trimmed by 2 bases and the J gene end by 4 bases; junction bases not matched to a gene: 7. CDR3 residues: CASSLSGKWGETQYF. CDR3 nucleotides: TGTGCCAGCAGCTTAAGCGGGAAGTGGGGAGAGACCCAGTACTTC.

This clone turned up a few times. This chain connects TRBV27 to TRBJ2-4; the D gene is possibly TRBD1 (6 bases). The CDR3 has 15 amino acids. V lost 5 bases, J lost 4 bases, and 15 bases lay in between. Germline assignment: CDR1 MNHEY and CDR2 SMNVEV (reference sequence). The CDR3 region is CASSPRTVLKNIQYF. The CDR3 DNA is TGTGCCAGCAGTCCGCGGACAGTCTTGAAAAACATTCAGTACTTC.

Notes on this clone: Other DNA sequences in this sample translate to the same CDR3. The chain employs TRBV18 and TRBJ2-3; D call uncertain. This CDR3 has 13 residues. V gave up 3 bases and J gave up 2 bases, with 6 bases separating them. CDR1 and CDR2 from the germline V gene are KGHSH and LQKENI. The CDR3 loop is CASSPSSTDTQYF. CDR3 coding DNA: TGTGCCAGCTCACCCTCTTCCACAGATACGCAGTATTTT. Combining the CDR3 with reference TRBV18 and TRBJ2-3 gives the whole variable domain NAGVMQNPRHLVRRRGQEARLRCSPMKGHSHVYWYRQLPEEGLKFMVYLQKENIIDESGMPKERFSAEFPKEGPSILRIQQVVRGDSAAYFCASSPSSTDTQYFGPGTRLTVL.

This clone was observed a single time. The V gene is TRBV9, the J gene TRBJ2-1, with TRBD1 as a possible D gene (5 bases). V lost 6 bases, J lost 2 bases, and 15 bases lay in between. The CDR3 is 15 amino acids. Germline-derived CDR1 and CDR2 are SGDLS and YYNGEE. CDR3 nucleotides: TGTGCCAGCACCGCTGATTGGGGCCCCTACAATGAGCAGTTCTTC. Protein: CASTADWGPYNEQFF.

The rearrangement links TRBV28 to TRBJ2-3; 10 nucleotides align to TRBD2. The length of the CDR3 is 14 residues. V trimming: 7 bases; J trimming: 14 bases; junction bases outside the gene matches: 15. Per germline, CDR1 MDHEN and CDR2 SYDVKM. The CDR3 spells CASTAGTSVKVRYF. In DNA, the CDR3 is TGTGCCAGCACGGCCGGGACTAGCGTCAAGGTTCGGTATTTT.

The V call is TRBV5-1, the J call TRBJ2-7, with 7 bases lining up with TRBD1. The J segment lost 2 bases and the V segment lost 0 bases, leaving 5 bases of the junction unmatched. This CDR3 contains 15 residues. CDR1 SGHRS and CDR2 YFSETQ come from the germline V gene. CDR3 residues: CASSLESQGAYEQYF. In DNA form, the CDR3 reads TGCGCCAGCAGCTTGGAGTCGCAGGGGGCCTACGAGCAGTACTTC.

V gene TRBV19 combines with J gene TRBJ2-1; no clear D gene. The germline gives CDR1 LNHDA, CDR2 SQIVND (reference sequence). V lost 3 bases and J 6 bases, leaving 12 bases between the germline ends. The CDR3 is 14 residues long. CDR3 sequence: CASSITVTINEQFF. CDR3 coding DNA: TGTGCCAGTAGTATCACGGTAACCATCAATGAGCAGTTCTTC.

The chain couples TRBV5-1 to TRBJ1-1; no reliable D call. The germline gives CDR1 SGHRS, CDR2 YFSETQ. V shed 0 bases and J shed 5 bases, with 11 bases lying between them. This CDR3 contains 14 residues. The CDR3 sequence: CASSLVGGVTEAFF. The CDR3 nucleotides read TGCGCCAGCAGCTTGGTTGGCGGGGTTACTGAAGCTTTCTTT.

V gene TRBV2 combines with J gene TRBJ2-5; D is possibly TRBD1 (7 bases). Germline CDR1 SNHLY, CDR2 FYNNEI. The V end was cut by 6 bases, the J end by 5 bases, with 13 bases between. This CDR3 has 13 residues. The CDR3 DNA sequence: TGTGCCAGCAGCACAGGGGAGGTGGAGACCCAGTACTTC. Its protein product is CASSTGEVETQYF.

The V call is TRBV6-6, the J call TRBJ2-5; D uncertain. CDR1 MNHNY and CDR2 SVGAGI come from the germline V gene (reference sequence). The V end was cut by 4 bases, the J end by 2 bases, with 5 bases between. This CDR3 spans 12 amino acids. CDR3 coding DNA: TGTGCCAGCAGTTCCAATCAAGAGACCCAGTACTTC. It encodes CASSSNQETQYF.

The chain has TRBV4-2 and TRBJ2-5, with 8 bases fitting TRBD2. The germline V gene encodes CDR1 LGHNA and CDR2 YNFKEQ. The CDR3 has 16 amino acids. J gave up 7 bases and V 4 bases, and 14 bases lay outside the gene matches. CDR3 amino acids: CASSLFPSGSRGTQYF. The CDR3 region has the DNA TGTGCCAGCAGCCTTTTTCCCAGCGGGAGCCGTGGGACCCAGTACTTC.

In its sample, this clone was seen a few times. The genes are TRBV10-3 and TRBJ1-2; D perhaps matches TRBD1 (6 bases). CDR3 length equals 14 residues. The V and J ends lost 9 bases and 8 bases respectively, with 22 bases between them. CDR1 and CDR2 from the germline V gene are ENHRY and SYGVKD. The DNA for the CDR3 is TGTGCCATACACGACCTCCCAGGGGAGCGGGGCTACACCTTC. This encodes CAIHDLPGERGYTF.

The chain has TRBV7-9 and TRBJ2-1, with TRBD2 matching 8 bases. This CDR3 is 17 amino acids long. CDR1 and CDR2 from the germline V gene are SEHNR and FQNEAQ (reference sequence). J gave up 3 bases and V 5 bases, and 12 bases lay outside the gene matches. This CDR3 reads CASSPYGSGRSYNEQFF. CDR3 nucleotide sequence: TGTGCCAGCAGCCCATATGGAAGCGGGAGAAGCTACAATGAGCAGTTCTTC.

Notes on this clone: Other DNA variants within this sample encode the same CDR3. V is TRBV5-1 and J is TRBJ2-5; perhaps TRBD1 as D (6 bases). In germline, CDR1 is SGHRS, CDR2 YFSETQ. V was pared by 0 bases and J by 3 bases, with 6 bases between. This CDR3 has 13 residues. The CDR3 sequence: CASSLGTEETQYF. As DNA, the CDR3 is TGCGCCAGCAGCTTGGGGACAGAAGAGACCCAGTACTTC.

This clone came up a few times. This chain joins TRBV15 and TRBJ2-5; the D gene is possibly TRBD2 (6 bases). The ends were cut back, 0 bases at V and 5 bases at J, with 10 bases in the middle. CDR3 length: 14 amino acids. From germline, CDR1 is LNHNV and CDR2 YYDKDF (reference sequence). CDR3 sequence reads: CATSRDGGGETQYF. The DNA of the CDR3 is TGTGCCACCAGCAGAGACGGGGGTGGCGAGACCCAGTACTTC.

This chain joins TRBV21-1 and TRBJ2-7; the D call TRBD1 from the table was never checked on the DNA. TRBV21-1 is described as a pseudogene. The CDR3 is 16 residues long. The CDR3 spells CASSIRDRKLPNEQYV. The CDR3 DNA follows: TGTGCCAGCAGCATCCGGGACAGGAAATTACCAAACGAGCAGTACGTC.

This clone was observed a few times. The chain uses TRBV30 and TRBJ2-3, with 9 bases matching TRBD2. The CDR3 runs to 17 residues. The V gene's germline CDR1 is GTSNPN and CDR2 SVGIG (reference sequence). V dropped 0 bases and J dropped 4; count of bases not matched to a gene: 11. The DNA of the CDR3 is TGTGCCTGGAGTGTACTTCGGGTAGCGGGAGTAGCAGATACGCAGTATTTT. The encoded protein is CAWSVLRVAGVADTQYF.

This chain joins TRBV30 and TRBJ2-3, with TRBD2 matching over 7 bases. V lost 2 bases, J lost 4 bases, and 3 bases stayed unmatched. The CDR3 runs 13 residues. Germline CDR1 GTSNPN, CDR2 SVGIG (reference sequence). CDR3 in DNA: TGTGCCTGGAGTAGCGGGAACGCAGATACGCAGTATTTT. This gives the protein CAWSSGNADTQYF.

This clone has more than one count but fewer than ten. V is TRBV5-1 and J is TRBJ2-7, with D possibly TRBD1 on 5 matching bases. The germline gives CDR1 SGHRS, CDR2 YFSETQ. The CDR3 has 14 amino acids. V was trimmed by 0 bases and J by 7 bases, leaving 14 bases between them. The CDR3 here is CASSLEPTVREQYF. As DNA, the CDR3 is TGCGCCAGCAGCTTGGAGCCGACAGTCCGGGAGCAGTACTTC.

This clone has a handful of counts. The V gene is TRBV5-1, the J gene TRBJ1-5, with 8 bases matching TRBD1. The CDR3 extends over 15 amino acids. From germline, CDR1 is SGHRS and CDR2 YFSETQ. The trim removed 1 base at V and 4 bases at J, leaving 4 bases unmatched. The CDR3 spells CASSLSGQGNQPQHF. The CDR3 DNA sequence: TGCGCCAGCAGCTTGAGTGGACAGGGTAATCAGCCCCAGCATTTT.

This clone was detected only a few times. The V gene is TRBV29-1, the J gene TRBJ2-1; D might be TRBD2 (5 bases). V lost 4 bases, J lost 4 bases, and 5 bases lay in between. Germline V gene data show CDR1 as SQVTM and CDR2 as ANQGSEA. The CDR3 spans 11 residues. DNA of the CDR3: TGCAGCGTTGGAGGGTACAATGAGCAGTTCTTC. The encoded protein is CSVGGYNEQFF.

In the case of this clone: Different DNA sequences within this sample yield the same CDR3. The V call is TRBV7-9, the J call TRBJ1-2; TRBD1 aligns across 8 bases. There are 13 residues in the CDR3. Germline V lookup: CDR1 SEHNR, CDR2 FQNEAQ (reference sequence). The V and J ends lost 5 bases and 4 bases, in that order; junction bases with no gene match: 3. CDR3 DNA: TGTGCCAGCAGCCTAGGACAGGGCTATGGCTACACCTTC. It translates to CASSLGQGYGYTF. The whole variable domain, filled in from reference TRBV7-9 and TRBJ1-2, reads DTGVSQNPRHKITKRGQNVTFRCDPISEHNRLYWYRQTLGQGPEFLTYFQNEAQLEKSRLLSDRFSAERPKGSFSTLEIQRTEQGDSAMYLCASSLGQGYGYTFGSGTRLTVV.

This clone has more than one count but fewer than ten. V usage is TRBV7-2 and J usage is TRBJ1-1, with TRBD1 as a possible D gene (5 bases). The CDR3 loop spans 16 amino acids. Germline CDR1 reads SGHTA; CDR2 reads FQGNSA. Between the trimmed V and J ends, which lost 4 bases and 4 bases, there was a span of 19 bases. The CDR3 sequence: CASSSRGTVEGTEAFF. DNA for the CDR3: TGTGCCAGCAGCTCCCGCGGGACCGTGGAAGGCACTGAAGCTTTCTTT. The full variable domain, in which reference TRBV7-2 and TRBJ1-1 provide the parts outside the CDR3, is GAGVSQSPSNKVTEKGKDVELRCDPISGHTALYWYRQSLGQGLEFLIYFQGNSAPDKSGLPSDRFSAERTGGSVSTLTIQRTQQEDSAVYLCASSSRGTVEGTEAFFGQGTRLTVV.

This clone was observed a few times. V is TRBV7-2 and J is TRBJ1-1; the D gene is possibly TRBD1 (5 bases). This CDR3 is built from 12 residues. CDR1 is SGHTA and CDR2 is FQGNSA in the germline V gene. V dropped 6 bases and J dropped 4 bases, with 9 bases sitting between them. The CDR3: CASSHQGTEAFF. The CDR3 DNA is TGTGCCAGCAGTCATCAGGGCACTGAAGCTTTCTTT. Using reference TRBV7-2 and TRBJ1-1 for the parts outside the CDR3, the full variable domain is GAGVSQSPSNKVTEKGKDVELRCDPISGHTALYWYRQSLGQGLEFLIYFQGNSAPDKSGLPSDRFSAERTGGSVSTLTIQRTQQEDSAVYLCASSHQGTEAFFGQGTRLTVV.